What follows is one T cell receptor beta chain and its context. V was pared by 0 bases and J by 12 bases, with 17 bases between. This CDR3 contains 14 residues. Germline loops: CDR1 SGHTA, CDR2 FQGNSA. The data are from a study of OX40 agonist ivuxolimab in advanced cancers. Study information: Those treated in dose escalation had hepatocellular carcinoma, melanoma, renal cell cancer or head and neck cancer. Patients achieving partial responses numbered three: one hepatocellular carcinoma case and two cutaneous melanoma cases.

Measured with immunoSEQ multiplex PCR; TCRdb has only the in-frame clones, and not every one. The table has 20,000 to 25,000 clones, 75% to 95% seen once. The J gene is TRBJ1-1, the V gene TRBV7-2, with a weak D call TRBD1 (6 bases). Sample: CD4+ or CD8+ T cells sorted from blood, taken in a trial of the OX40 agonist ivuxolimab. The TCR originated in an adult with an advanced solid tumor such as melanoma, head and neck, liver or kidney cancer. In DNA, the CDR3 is TGTGCCAGCAGCTTAGCGGCGGGACACCAGGAAACTTTCTTT. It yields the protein CASSLAAGHQETFF. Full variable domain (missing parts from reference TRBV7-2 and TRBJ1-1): GAGVSQSPSNKVTEKGKDVELRCDPISGHTALYWYRQSLGQGLEFLIYFQGNSAPDKSGLPSDRFSAERTGGSVSTLTIQRTQQEDSAVYLCASSLAAGHQETFFGQGTRLTVV.